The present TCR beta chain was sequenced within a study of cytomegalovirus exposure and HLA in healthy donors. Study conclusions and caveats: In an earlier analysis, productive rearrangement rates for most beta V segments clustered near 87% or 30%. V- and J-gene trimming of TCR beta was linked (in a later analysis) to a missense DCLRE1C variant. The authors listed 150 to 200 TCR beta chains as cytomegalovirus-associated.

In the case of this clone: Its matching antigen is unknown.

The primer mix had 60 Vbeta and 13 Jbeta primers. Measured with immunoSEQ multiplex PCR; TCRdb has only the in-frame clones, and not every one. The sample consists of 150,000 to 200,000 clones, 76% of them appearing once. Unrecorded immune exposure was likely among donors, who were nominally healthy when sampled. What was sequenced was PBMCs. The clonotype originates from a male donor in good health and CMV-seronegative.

The CDR3 nucleotides are TGTGCCAGCGGGGACAGCTATAATGAAAAACTGTTTTTT. This encodes CASGDSYNEKLFF. This sequence joins TRBV7-9 and TRBJ1-4; 7 nucleotides align to TRBD1. The germline V gene encodes CDR1 SEHNR and CDR2 FQNEAQ (reference sequence). Unmatched junction bases numbered 4, after V lost 8 bases and J lost 4 bases. The CDR3 length is 13 residues. Full variable domain (remainder filled in from reference TRBV7-9 and TRBJ1-4): DTGVSQNPRHKITKRGQNVTFRCDPISEHNRLYWYRQTLGQGPEFLTYFQNEAQLEKSRLLSDRFSAERPKGSFSTLEIQRTEQGDSAMYLCASGDSYNEKLFFGSGTQLSVL.